The 2 T cell receptor beta chains given below trace back to one sample, sequenced in a study of T cell responses to AZD1222 COVID-19 vaccine. Sequencing was performed with immunoSEQ multiplex PCR; in TCRdb, only in-frame clones are kept and a portion is missing. The table has 75,000 to 90,000 clones, 70% to 90% seen once. The input for sequencing was peripheral blood, taken 28 days after the second AZD1222 dose. The receptors were sampled from an adult who received the AZD1222 COVID-19 vaccine.

The chain uses TRBV28 and TRBJ2-3; maybe TRBD1 (5 bases). CDR1 and CDR2 (germline): MDHEN, SYDVKM. This CDR3 contains 14 residues. Trimming removed 6 bases from V and 2 bases from J, with 12 bases in between. DNA for the CDR3: TGTGCCAGCAGCCGAACCAGGGACACAGATACGCAGTATTTT. Translating gives CASSRTRDTDTQYF.

This chain joins TRBV2 and TRBJ1-5, with D possibly TRBD1 on 6 matching bases. Germline V gives CDR1 SNHLY, CDR2 FYNNEI. Trimming removed 1 base from V and 6 bases from J, with 13 bases in between. The CDR3 has 15 residues. CDR3 sequence (DNA): TGTGCCAGCAGTGAAGGCCGGGGGGCGACTCAGCCCCAGCATTTT. This codes for CASSEGRGATQPQHF.